This T cell receptor (beta chain) was sequenced for a study of identical twins. This CDR3 comprises 15 residues. After removal of 6 bases from V and 6 bases from J, the junction contained 5 bases not matched to a gene. TCRdb itself ran the 5' RACE reads through MiXCR, one entry per CDR3 protein. The table lists 500,000 to 550,000 distinct CDR3 sequences, 20% to 25% of them singletons. This same sample was also part of a study on T cells expressing NK-cell markers. Turning to that study: Whether expanded NKG2C+ T cell clones recognized HCMV stayed uncertain.

The rearrangement joins TRBV12-3 or TRBV12-4 to TRBJ2-1; TRBD2 agrees at 13 bases. This clonotype originated in a woman younger than 30 in good health. The sequencing input was CD4+ T cells sorted from blood. CDR3 DNA: TGTGCCAGCAGCCGTACTAGCGGGAGGGCCAATGAGCAGTTCTTC. Encoded protein: CASSRTSGRANEQFF.